The 9 T cell receptor beta chains below were found in one sample sequenced in a study of CD8 T cells in Susac syndrome. When the RNA was reverse transcribed, random hexamers were used with an input of about 0.5 to 1 ug. TCRdb fed the immunoSEQ multiplex PCR reads into MiXCR, producing one record per CDR3 protein. The profile shows around 110,000 distinct CDR3 sequences, roughly 94% of them singletons. Sequencing was done on a sample of CD8+ T cells from PBMCs. These receptors were collected from a human donor with Susac syndrome.

The V and J genes are TRBV20-1 and TRBJ1-2; TRBD1 is a possible D gene (5 bases). The CDR3 runs to 13 residues. The germline V gene has CDR1 DFQATT and CDR2 SNEGSKA (reference sequence). Trimming shortened V by 0 bases and J by 2 bases, and 7 bases separated the two germline ends. CDR3 residues: CSARDRDNYGYTF. The CDR3 DNA follows: TGCAGTGCTAGAGACCGGGACAACTATGGCTACACCTTC.

The chain's CDR3 is CASSPWDGEAFF. The DNA of the CDR3 is TGTGCCAGCAGTCCCTGGGACGGGGAAGCTTTCTTT. The V and J genes are TRBV6-5 and TRBJ1-1; perhaps TRBD1 as D (5 bases). V was clipped by 5 bases and J by 8 bases, with 12 bases between them. The CDR3 runs 12 residues. Germline V gives CDR1 MNHEY, CDR2 SVGAGI.

This chain connects TRBV9 to TRBJ2-5; TRBD2 matches 7 bases. The ends lost 0 bases at V and 0 bases at J; junction bases unmatched: 8. CDR1 SGDLS and CDR2 YYNGEE come from the germline V gene. The length of the CDR3 is 17 residues. CDR3 nucleotide sequence: TGTGCCAGCAGCGTAGCTGGGGGGGACTGGTACCAAGAGACCCAGTACTTC. This sequence encodes CASSVAGGDWYQETQYF. Looking up the rest from reference TRBV9 and TRBJ2-5 gives the full variable domain: DSGVTQTPKHLITATGQRVTLRCSPRSGDLSVYWYQQSLDQGLQFLIQYYNGEERAKGNILERFSAQQFPDLHSELNLSSLELGDSALYFCASSVAGGDWYQETQYFGPGTRLLVL.

The sample holds one count of this clonotype. The rearrangement uses TRBV9 and TRBJ2-3, with 10 bases that match TRBD2. The V gene's germline CDR1 is SGDLS and CDR2 YYNGEE. J lost 2 bases, V lost 3 bases, and 9 bases had no gene match. This CDR3 is built from 17 residues. The chain's CDR3 is CASSAGTGTSDTDTQYF. The CDR3, as DNA: TGTGCCAGCAGCGCCGGGACCGGGACTAGCGACACAGATACGCAGTATTTT.

The chain couples TRBV29-1 to TRBJ1-2; tentatively, D is TRBD1 (5 bases). This CDR3 has 15 amino acids. The ends were cut back, 0 bases at V and 3 bases at J, with 14 bases in the middle. Germline loops: CDR1 SQVTM, CDR2 ANQGSEA. In DNA, the CDR3 is TGCAGCGTTGAAGAGGTGGCAGGGTGGGACTATGGCTACACCTTC. Amino acids: CSVEEVAGWDYGYTF.

This rearrangement joins TRBV4-2 to TRBJ2-1; a weak D match, TRBD2 (5 bases). The CDR3 runs to 16 residues. V was trimmed by 3 bases and J by 3 bases, leaving 15 bases between them. Per the germline V gene, CDR1 is LGHNA and CDR2 is YNFKEQ. The CDR3 spells CASSQVSGEYYNEQFF. The DNA for the CDR3 is TGTGCCAGCAGCCAGGTCTCCGGGGAGTACTACAATGAGCAGTTCTTC.

The rearrangement joins TRBV7-2 to TRBJ2-3; 8 positions match TRBD2. The CDR3 totals 14 residues. The J segment lost 0 bases and the V segment lost 8 bases, leaving 4 bases of the junction unmatched. Per the germline V gene, CDR1 is SGHTA and CDR2 is FQGNSA. Written as DNA, the CDR3 is TGTGCCAGCCCACTAGCGGAGAGCACAGATACGCAGTATTTT. It encodes CASPLAESTDTQYF. The full variable domain, rest sourced from reference TRBV7-2 and TRBJ2-3, is GAGVSQSPSNKVTEKGKDVELRCDPISGHTALYWYRQSLGQGLEFLIYFQGNSAPDKSGLPSDRFSAERTGGSVSTLTIQRTQQEDSAVYLCASPLAESTDTQYFGPGTRLTVL.

The chain combines TRBV9 with TRBJ2-4; D remains unclear. The CDR3 has 16 residues. The germline V gene has CDR1 SGDLS and CDR2 YYNGEE. Trimming shortened V by 4 bases and J by 0 bases, and 14 bases separated the two germline ends. CDR3 bases: TGTGCCAGCAGCCCGACCTGGACCCTAGCCAAAAACATTCAGTACTTC. It is translated as CASSPTWTLAKNIQYF.

The chain carries TRBV27 and TRBJ2-2, with D uncertain. The CDR3 runs 12 residues. With 6 bases removed from V and 8 bases from J, the gap between germline ends came to 10 bases. CDR1 and CDR2 from the germline V gene are MNHEY and SMNVEV (reference sequence). The CDR3: CASSHPLGELFF. For the CDR3, the DNA is TGTGCCAGCAGCCATCCTCTGGGGGAGCTGTTTTTT.